This record concerns one TCR beta chain sequence. This sample was taken from a study of blood T cell repertoires in COVID-19. Study-level information: T cells, B-cell-depleted T cells, or PBMCs provided the cDNA or gDNA that served as material.

Profiling relied on immunoSEQ multiplex PCR, and the TCRdb table lists in-frame clones only, not all of them. Of around 100,000 clones detected, 84% appear once; the ten largest clones hold approximately 13%. With 9 bases removed from V and 1 base from J, the gap between germline ends came to 11 bases. Germline CDR1 KGHDR, CDR2 SFDVKD. The CDR3 extends over 13 amino acids. The TCR sequence derives from a human donor in a cohort sampled during active or convalescent COVID-19. Sequencing used peripheral blood. This chain links TRBV24-1 with TRBJ1-1, with D possibly being TRBD1 (5 bases). CDR3 region: CATSGRANTEAFF. The CDR3 coding sequence is TGTGCCACCTCGGGCAGGGCGAACACTGAAGCTTTCTTT.